These 11 T cell receptor beta chains were all obtained from the same sample, sequenced in a study of OX40 agonist ivuxolimab in advanced cancers. Generated by immunoSEQ multiplex PCR, the TCRdb table keeps only in-frame clones and is missing some. The sample has fewer than 30,000 clones; 88% are singletons. The specimen was CD4+ or CD8+ T cells sorted from blood, collected in a trial of the OX40 agonist ivuxolimab. The receptors stem from an adult with an advanced solid tumor such as melanoma, head and neck, liver or kidney cancer.

V is TRBV4-1 and J is TRBJ1-2; a possible D gene is TRBD1 (5 bases). In germline, CDR1 is MGHRA, CDR2 YSYEKL. V lost 0 bases, J lost 7 bases, and 12 bases lay in between. The CDR3 is 14 amino acids. The CDR3 nucleotides are TGCGCCAGCAGCCAAGAGGGCTCGAGGGGTGGCTACACCTTC. Translation gives CASSQEGSRGGYTF.

In its sample, this clone was seen a few times. The chain combines TRBV23-1 with TRBJ2-7; D is unclear. TRBV23-1 is treated as an ORF (open reading frame) with a function not yet certain. CDR3 length: 11 amino acids. The ends were cut back, 9 bases at V and 3 bases at J, with 9 bases in the middle. CDR3 coding DNA: TGCGCCAGGGGCAGGAGCTACGAGCAGTACTTC. It codes for CARGRSYEQYF.

The chain links TRBV30 to TRBJ2-5, with D possibly being TRBD1 (6 bases). The CDR3 extends over 14 amino acids. Trimming took off 0 bases at V and 5 bases at J, with 13 bases between the two ends. CDR1 is GTSNPN and CDR2 is SVGIG in the germline V gene (reference sequence). CDR3: CAWSVSRGGETQYF. The CDR3 bases are TGTGCCTGGAGTGTAAGCAGGGGCGGGGAGACCCAGTACTTC.

For this clone: This specimen includes other DNA sequences encoding the same CDR3. This CDR3 reads CASSPGLAGADTQYF. DNA for the CDR3: TGTGCCAGCTCACCGGGACTAGCGGGTGCAGATACGCAGTATTTT. This rearrangement joins TRBV18 to TRBJ2-3; 12 nucleotides line up with TRBD2. Germline assignment: CDR1 KGHSH and CDR2 LQKENI. V lost 3 bases and J lost 4; bases outside the gene matches: 2. This CDR3 has 15 residues.

This rearrangement joins TRBV11-2 to TRBJ1-2; possibly TRBD1 for D (5 bases). CDR3 size: 13 residues. The V and J ends lost 5 bases and 5 bases respectively, with 12 bases between them. In germline, CDR1 is SGHAT, CDR2 FQNNGV. The DNA of the CDR3 is TGTGCCAGCAGCATTACGGGGCGTTATGGCTACACCTTC. Translated, it gives CASSITGRYGYTF.

The chain carries TRBV2 and TRBJ1-1; 7 bases fit TRBD1. The germline CDR1 and CDR2 sequences are SNHLY and FYNNEI. CDR3 size: 15 residues. V lost 2 bases and J lost 6; bases outside the gene matches: 9. The CDR3 protein is CASSESGRGIAEAFF. The CDR3 region has the DNA TGTGCCAGCAGTGAAAGTGGCAGGGGGATCGCTGAAGCTTTCTTT.

J is TRBJ2-1 and V is TRBV18; 9 bases agree with TRBD2. CDR1 is KGHSH and CDR2 is LQKENI in the germline V gene. This CDR3 has 14 amino acids. Trimming took 7 bases from V and 6 from J; bases not matched to a gene: 7. The CDR3 nucleotides are TGTGCCAGCTACGAAAGCGGGAGGTTCAATGAGCAGTTCTTC. The encoded protein is CASYESGRFNEQFF.

The genes are TRBV10-1 and TRBJ2-3; 10 nucleotides agree with TRBD2. CDR1 is WNHNN, CDR2 SYGVQD, per germline (reference sequence). This CDR3 comprises 16 residues. V lost 4 bases to trimming and J lost 4 bases; unmatched junction nucleotides: 8. DNA of the CDR3: TGCGCCAGCAGTGTCGCTAGCGGGAGTCTGCCAGATACGCAGTATTTT. Protein product: CASSVASGSLPDTQYF.

This chain joins TRBV12-2 and TRBJ1-2. TRBV12-2 is a known pseudogene. This CDR3 is built from 15 residues. The CDR3 region has the DNA TGTGCAAGTCGCTTAGGGGAGGGGCAGGGAGAGGGCTACACCTTC. This sequence encodes CASRLGEGQGEGYTF.

The chain joins TRBV15 to TRBJ2-1; no clear D gene. CDR3 length: 14 amino acids. Germline CDR1 is LNHNV and CDR2 is YYDKDF (reference sequence). Trimming stripped 4 bases from V and 6 bases from J, with 13 bases between. Written as DNA, the CDR3 is TGTGCCACCAGCATCCCCGGTGGAGCCAATGAGCAGTTCTTC. Encoded protein: CATSIPGGANEQFF.

This chain joins TRBV7-8 and TRBJ2-7, with a weak D call TRBD2 (6 bases). The V gene's germline CDR1 is SGHVS and CDR2 FQNEAQ. This CDR3 has 15 residues. Between the trimmed V and J ends, which lost 5 bases and 5 bases, there was a span of 19 bases. The CDR3 DNA reads TGTGCCAGCAGCCTTCGACTAGGAGGAACTAACGAGCAGTACTTC. Translation gives CASSLRLGGTNEQYF.